These 9 T cell receptor beta chains came from one sample sequenced in a study of OX40 agonist ivuxolimab in advanced cancers. Using immunoSEQ multiplex PCR, the repertoire was profiled, and TCRdb retains in-frame clones only, with some absent. The sample records about 110,000 clones, approximately 90% being singletons. The sample was CD4+ or CD8+ T cells sorted from blood, taken in a trial of the OX40 agonist ivuxolimab. These receptors were taken from an adult with an advanced solid tumor such as melanoma, head and neck, liver or kidney cancer.

Of note for this clone: This same CDR3 is encoded by further DNA sequences in the sample. The chain is built from TRBV7-6 and TRBJ1-2; D is possibly TRBD1 (6 bases). This CDR3 region has 13 residues. V was pared by 5 bases and J by 2 bases, with 9 bases between. Germline assignment: CDR1 SGHVS and CDR2 FNYEAQ. The CDR3 region is CASSPTGNYGYTF. In DNA, the CDR3 is TGTGCCAGCAGCCCAACAGGGAACTATGGCTACACCTTC.

This chain links TRBV9 with TRBJ2-2, with 11 bases lining up with TRBD2. Trimming removed 4 bases from V and 2 bases from J; junction bases left unmatched: 10. The V gene's germline CDR1 is SGDLS and CDR2 YYNGEE. This CDR3 is built from 18 residues. CDR3 nucleotides: TGTGCCAGCAGCTTAACCCTGGGACTAGCGGAAAACACCGGGGAGCTGTTTTTT. It codes for CASSLTLGLAENTGELFF.

With respect to this clone: Mismatch with germline at one junction end may stem from a read error. CDR3 sequence (DNA): TGTGCCAGCAGCTTGGTCCCTATTGAGTTCTACGGCTACACCTTC. Encoded protein: CASSLVPIEFYGYTF. This chain links TRBV5-3 with TRBJ1-2; D is undetermined. TRBV5-3 is an ORF, and what it does is uncertain. This CDR3 spans 15 amino acids.

The rearrangement joins TRBV5-4 to TRBJ1-3; D unresolved. Trimming shortened V by 4 bases and J by 0 bases, and 11 bases separated the two germline ends. The CDR3 loop spans 15 amino acids. Germline CDR1 reads SGHNT; CDR2 reads YYREEE (reference sequence). The CDR3 sequence is CASSADKSSGNTIYF. The CDR3 nucleotides are TGTGCCAGCAGCGCCGACAAGAGCTCTGGAAACACCATATATTTT.

V and J are TRBV14 and TRBJ2-1; 9 positions match TRBD1. J lost 10 bases, V lost 2 bases, and 3 bases had no gene match. The germline V gene encodes CDR1 SGHDN and CDR2 FVKESK. The CDR3 is made up of 13 amino acids. CDR3 bases: TGTGCCAGCAGCCAAAACAGGGGGCACGAGCAGTTCTTC. Translating gives CASSQNRGHEQFF.

This chain joins TRBV7-3 and TRBJ2-1; 9 bases match TRBD1. Germline assignment: CDR1 SGHTA and CDR2 FQGTGA. The CDR3 has 15 residues. V trimming: 2 bases; J trimming: 9 bases; junction bases outside the gene matches: 8. CDR3 sequence reads: CASSLGSTGGREQFF. The CDR3 nucleotides are TGTGCCAGCAGCTTAGGATCAACAGGGGGCCGTGAGCAGTTCTTC.

This clone was recorded a few times. CDR3 residues: CASSPGRGGNQPQHF. The DNA for the CDR3 is TGTGCCAGCTCACCAGGCCGGGGGGGCAATCAGCCCCAGCATTTT. The V and J genes are TRBV18 and TRBJ1-5, with TRBD1 as a possible D gene (5 bases). Germline V lookup: CDR1 KGHSH, CDR2 LQKENI. V was pared by 2 bases and J by 2 bases, with 10 bases between. The CDR3 totals 15 residues.

The chain carries TRBV10-2 and TRBJ2-7; 7 positions agree with TRBD2. Germline assignment: CDR1 WSHSY and CDR2 SAAADI. V was pared by 0 bases and J by 0 bases, with 2 bases of the junction left unmatched. This CDR3 comprises 15 residues. CDR3 bases: TGCGCCAGCAGTGAGTCGGGGGGGACCTCCTACGAGCAGTACTTC. This encodes CASSESGGTSYEQYF.

The chain uses TRBV28 and TRBJ1-3; no clear D gene. This CDR3 has 15 amino acids. Germline V lookup: CDR1 MDHEN, CDR2 SYDVKM. Trimming shortened V by 5 bases and J by 1 base, and 12 bases separated the two germline ends. The CDR3 coding sequence is TGTGCCAGCAGTCCTCCGGTTAGGTCTGGAAACACCATATATTTT. It codes for CASSPPVRSGNTIYF.